Shown below are 13 T cell receptor beta chains from a single sample sequenced in a study of cytomegalovirus exposure and HLA in healthy donors. TCRdb's table, derived via immunoSEQ multiplex PCR, lists solely in-frame clones and lacks some. The sample includes roughly 220,000 clones, under 95% of them seen just once. The sample consisted of PBMCs. The origin of the receptors is a woman aged 18-35 years in good health and CMV-seronegative.

The rearrangement joins TRBV10-3 to TRBJ1-1; D possibly corresponds to TRBD1 (5 bases). CDR1 is ENHRY, CDR2 SYGVKD, per germline. The ends were cut back, 2 bases at V and 0 bases at J, with 10 bases in the middle. The CDR3 totals 15 residues. CDR3 sequence reads: CAISEGQGMNTEAFF. The CDR3 DNA follows: TGTGCCATCAGTGAGGGGCAGGGAATGAACACTGAAGCTTTCTTT.

This chain connects TRBV27 to TRBJ1-5, with D perhaps TRBD1 (5 bases). The ends were cut back, 5 bases at V and 7 bases at J, with 15 bases in the middle. The CDR3 consists of 14 residues. Germline CDR1 is MNHEY and CDR2 is SMNVEV (reference sequence). Here the CDR3 reads CASSPGGNGQPQHF. CDR3 in DNA: TGTGCCAGCAGTCCCGGGGGTAACGGGCAGCCCCAGCATTTT.

The gene calls are TRBV30 and TRBJ1-4, with a weak D call TRBD1 (6 bases). Per the germline V gene, CDR1 is GTSNPN and CDR2 is SVGIG (reference sequence). The CDR3 spans 13 residues. V was cut by 2 bases and J by 8 bases, with 12 bases left in between. The CDR3, as DNA: TGTGCCTGGAGTCCATGGACAGTCGAAAAACTGTTTTTT. Residues: CAWSPWTVEKLFF.

The genes are TRBV5-4 and TRBJ2-3; 8 nucleotides match TRBD2. Per germline, CDR1 SGHNT and CDR2 YYREEE (reference sequence). The CDR3 contains 15 residues. V shed 4 bases and J 4 bases; nucleotides not matched to a gene: 8. CDR3 sequence reads: CASSLSGSRPDTQYF. The CDR3 DNA reads TGTGCCAGCAGCCTAAGCGGGAGTAGGCCAGATACGCAGTATTTT.

V and J are TRBV5-1 and TRBJ1-2, with 9 bases aligning to TRBD1. Per the germline V gene, CDR1 is SGHRS and CDR2 is YFSETQ. The CDR3 covers 17 residues. J lost 4 bases, V lost 3 bases, and 13 bases had no gene match. In DNA, the CDR3 is TGCGCCAGCAGCTCGGGACAGGGACTTCCTCTAGGCTATGGCTACACCTTC. This translates into CASSSGQGLPLGYGYTF.

The chain couples TRBV19 to TRBJ2-7, with 14 bases identical to TRBD2. Germline CDR1 and CDR2: LNHDA and SQIVND (reference sequence). The V segment lost 5 bases and the J segment 3 bases; nucleotides outside the gene matches: 6. CDR3 length: 16 amino acids. CDR3 coding DNA: TGTGCCAGTAGTCCCCGAGGGACTAGCGGGAGCTACGAGCAGTACTTC. Amino acids: CASSPRGTSGSYEQYF.

The chain joins TRBV20-1 to TRBJ1-2; D gene uncertain. The CDR3 runs to 10 residues. Trimming left V 6 bases short and J 5 bases short, with 7 bases between. Germline CDR1 and CDR2: DFQATT and SNEGSKA (reference sequence). The chain's CDR3 is CSASPYGYTF. DNA for the CDR3: TGCAGTGCGAGCCCTTATGGCTACACCTTC.

The chain uses TRBV5-1 and TRBJ2-3; TRBD2 agrees at 7 bases. V lost 3 bases to trimming and J lost 1 base; unmatched junction nucleotides: 5. Germline-derived CDR1 and CDR2 are SGHRS and YFSETQ. The CDR3 runs to 15 residues. The CDR3 coding sequence is TGCGCCAGCAGCTCCCCTCTAGCGGGCACAGATACGCAGTATTTT. Encoded protein: CASSSPLAGTDTQYF.

This chain joins TRBV6-5 and TRBJ1-2; no clear D. The V gene's germline CDR1 is MNHEY and CDR2 SVGAGI. The V and J ends lost 0 bases and 4 bases respectively, with 6 bases between them. The CDR3 runs 13 residues. As DNA, the CDR3 is TGTGCCAGCAGTTACTCGCCGGTCTATGGCTACACCTTC. It translates to CASSYSPVYGYTF.

This clone has a handful of counts. The chain combines TRBV7-2 with TRBJ1-2; 8 bases are shared with TRBD1. Trimming took 3 bases from V and 8 from J; bases not matched to a gene: 2. Germline values: CDR1 SGHTA, CDR2 FQGNSA. CDR3 length: 12 amino acids. The CDR3 is CASSLTGVGYTF. CDR3 DNA sequence: TGTGCCAGCAGCTTGACAGGGGTAGGCTACACCTTC.

The chain has TRBV12-5 and TRBJ2-7; D possibly corresponds to TRBD2 (6 bases). Germline CDR1 and CDR2: LGHNT and FRNRAP. The CDR3 consists of 15 residues. V lost 1 base to trimming and J lost 0 bases, with 10 bases between them. CDR3 loop: CASGLGPGVSYEQYF. The DNA for the CDR3 is TGTGCTAGTGGTTTGGGCCCGGGGGTCTCCTACGAGCAGTACTTC.

V usage is TRBV5-1 and J usage is TRBJ1-1; 8 bases are shared with TRBD1. Germline CDR1 is SGHRS and CDR2 is YFSETQ. The CDR3 is 15 amino acids. The V segment lost 2 bases and the J segment 1 base; nucleotides outside the gene matches: 4. CDR3 DNA sequence: TGCGCCAGCAGCTTTCAACAGGGGGGGAACACTGAAGCTTTCTTT. It translates to CASSFQQGGNTEAFF.

The chain carries TRBV5-8 and TRBJ2-7, with a weak D call TRBD2 (6 bases). CDR1 is SGHTS, CDR2 YDEGEE, per germline. Trimming took off 6 bases at V and 0 bases at J, with 16 bases between the two ends. The length of the CDR3 is 15 residues. In DNA, the CDR3 is TGTGCCAGCAAAACATTAAAACTAGCCTCCTACGAGCAGTACTTC. Encoded protein: CASKTLKLASYEQYF.